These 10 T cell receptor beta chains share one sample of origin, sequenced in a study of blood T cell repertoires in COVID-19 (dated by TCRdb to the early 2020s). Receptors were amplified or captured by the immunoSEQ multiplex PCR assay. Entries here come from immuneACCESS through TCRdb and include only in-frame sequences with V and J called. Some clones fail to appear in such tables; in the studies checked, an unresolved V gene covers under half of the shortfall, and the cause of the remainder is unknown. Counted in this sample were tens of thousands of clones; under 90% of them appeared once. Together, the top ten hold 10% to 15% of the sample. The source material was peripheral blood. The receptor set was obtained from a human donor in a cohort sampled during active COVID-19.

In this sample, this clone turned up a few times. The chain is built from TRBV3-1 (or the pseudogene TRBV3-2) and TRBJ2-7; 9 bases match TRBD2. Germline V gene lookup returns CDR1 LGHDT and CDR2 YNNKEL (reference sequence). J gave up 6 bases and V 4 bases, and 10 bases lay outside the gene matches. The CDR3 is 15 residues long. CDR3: CASSPIASGTTEQYF. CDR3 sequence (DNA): TGTGCCAGCAGCCCGATTGCTAGCGGGACGACCGAGCAGTACTTC.

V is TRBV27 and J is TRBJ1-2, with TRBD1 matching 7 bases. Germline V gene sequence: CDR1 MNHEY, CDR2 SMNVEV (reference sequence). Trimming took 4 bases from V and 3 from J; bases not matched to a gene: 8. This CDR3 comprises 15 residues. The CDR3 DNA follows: TGTGCCAGCAGTTCACTAGAGCAGGGGGACTATGGCTACACCTTC. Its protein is CASSSLEQGDYGYTF.

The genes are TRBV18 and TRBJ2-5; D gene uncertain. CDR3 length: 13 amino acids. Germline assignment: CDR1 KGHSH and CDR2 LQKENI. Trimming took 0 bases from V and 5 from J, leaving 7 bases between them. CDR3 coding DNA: TGTGCCAGCTCACCACCCAACTTGGAGACCCAGTACTTC. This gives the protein CASSPPNLETQYF.

This CDR3 is CASGTLILQPKISNQPQHF. The CDR3 region has the DNA TGTGCCAGCGGTACTCTGATTCTACAGCCGAAAATTAGCAATCAGCCCCAGCATTTT. The rearrangement links TRBV28 to TRBJ1-5; D unclear. V was shortened by 8 bases and J by 0 bases, with 26 bases between the two germline ends. There are 19 residues in the CDR3. Germline loops: CDR1 MDHEN, CDR2 SYDVKM.

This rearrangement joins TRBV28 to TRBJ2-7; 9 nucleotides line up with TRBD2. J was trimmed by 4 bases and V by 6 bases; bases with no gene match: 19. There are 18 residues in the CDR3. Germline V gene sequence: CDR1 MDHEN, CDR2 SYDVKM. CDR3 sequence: CASSPGQSVYSGRYEQYF. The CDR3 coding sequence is TGTGCCAGCAGCCCTGGACAGTCCGTCTATAGCGGGAGATACGAGCAGTACTTC.

The CDR3 nucleotides read TGTGCCAGCAGTCTCAGCGGGGGGGGCACAGATACGCAGTATTTT. Translating gives CASSLSGGGTDTQYF. The V gene is TRBV6-2 or TRBV6-3, the J gene TRBJ2-3; TRBD2 matches at 10 bases. CDR1 and CDR2 from the germline V gene are MNHEY and SVGEGT. This CDR3 region has 15 residues. The V segment lost 5 bases and the J segment 1 base; nucleotides outside the gene matches: 3.

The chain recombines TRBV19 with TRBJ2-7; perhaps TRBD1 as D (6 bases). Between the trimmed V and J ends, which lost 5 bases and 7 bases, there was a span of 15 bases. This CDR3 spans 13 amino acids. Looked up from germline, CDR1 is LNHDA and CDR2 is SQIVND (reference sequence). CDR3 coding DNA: TGTGCCAGTAGTCCACTCGACAGGTCGGAGCAGTACTTC. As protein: CASSPLDRSEQYF.

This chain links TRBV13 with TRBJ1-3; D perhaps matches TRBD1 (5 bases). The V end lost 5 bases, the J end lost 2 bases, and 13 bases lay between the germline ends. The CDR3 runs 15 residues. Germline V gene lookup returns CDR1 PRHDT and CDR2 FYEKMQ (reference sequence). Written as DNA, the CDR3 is TGTGCCAGCAGCCTAGTCGGGGGTCCTGGAAACACCATATATTTT. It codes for CASSLVGGPGNTIYF.

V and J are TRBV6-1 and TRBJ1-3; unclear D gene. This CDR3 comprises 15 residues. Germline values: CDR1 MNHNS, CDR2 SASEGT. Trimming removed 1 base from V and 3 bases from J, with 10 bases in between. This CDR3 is CASSEGHSGGNTIYF. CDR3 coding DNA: TGTGCCAGCAGTGAAGGGCATTCAGGTGGAAACACCATATATTTT.

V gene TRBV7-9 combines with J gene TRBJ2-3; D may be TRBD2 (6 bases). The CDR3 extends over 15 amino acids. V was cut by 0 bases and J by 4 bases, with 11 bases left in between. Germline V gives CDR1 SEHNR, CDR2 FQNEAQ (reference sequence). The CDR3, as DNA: TGTGCCAGCAGCTTAGCCTTTAGCGGTTCAGATACGCAGTATTTT. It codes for CASSLAFSGSDTQYF.